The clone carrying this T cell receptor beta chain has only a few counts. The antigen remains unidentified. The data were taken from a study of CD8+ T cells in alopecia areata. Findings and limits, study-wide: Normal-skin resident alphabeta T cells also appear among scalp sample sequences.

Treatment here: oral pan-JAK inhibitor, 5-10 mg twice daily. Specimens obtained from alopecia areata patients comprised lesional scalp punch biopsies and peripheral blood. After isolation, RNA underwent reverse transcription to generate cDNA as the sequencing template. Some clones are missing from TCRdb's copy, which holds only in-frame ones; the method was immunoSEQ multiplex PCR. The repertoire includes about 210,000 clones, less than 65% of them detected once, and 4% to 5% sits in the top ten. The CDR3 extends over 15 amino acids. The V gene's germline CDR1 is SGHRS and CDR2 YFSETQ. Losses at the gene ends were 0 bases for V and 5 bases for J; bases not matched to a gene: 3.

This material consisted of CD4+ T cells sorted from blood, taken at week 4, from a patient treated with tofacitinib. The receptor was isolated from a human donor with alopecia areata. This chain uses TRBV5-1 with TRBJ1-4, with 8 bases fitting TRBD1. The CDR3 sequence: CASSLEWTGNEKLFF. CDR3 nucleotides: TGCGCCAGCAGCTTGGAGTGGACAGGGAATGAAAAACTGTTTTTT.